Shown below are 28 T cell receptor beta chains from a single sample sequenced in a study of cytomegalovirus exposure and HLA in healthy donors. Primers for the PCR totalled 60 Vbeta and 13 Jbeta. The table came from immunoSEQ multiplex PCR; TCRdb's copy has only in-frame clones and leaves some out. The sample consists of around 200,000 clones, roughly 80% of them appearing once. Input material: PBMCs. The receptors were gathered from a man aged 50 to 59 in good health and CMV-seronegative.

This chain joins TRBV5-1 and TRBJ2-5; 8 positions agree with TRBD2. The J call is in doubt because the DNA end fits TRBJ2-7 better. The CDR3 is made up of 19 amino acids. Germline values: CDR1 SGHRS, CDR2 YFSETQ. The CDR3 region is CASSGSGPSGRVPAYEQYF. The CDR3 DNA sequence: TGCGCCAGCAGCGGATCGGGACCAAGCGGGAGAGTCCCCGCTTACGAGCAGTACTTC.

The genes are TRBV7-3 and TRBJ2-2; 12 nucleotides match TRBD2. The CDR3 loop spans 17 amino acids. The ends lost 4 bases at V and 4 bases at J; junction bases unmatched: 7. Looked up from germline, CDR1 is SGHTA and CDR2 is FQGTGA. CDR3 loop: CASSYTGLAGSTGELFF. The CDR3 DNA is TGTGCCAGCAGCTATACTGGACTAGCGGGGAGCACCGGGGAGCTGTTTTTT.

V usage is TRBV7-9 and J usage is TRBJ1-1, with TRBD1 identical over 8 bases. J gave up 5 bases and V 7 bases, and 6 bases lay outside the gene matches. The CDR3 is 13 amino acids. Germline V CDR1 and CDR2: SEHNR, FQNEAQ (reference sequence). Here the CDR3 reads CASTQGAGTEAFF. The CDR3 nucleotides read TGTGCCAGCACCCAGGGGGCAGGGACTGAAGCTTTCTTT.

This clone showed up just a few times. The V and J genes are TRBV11-2 and TRBJ1-5; 7 bases are a match to TRBD1. J was trimmed by 3 bases and V by 3 bases; bases with no gene match: 8. CDR3 length: 16 amino acids. CDR1 is SGHAT, CDR2 FQNNGV, per germline. CDR3 sequence: CASSLGDRVPNQPQHF. The CDR3 DNA reads as TGTGCCAGCAGCTTGGGTGACAGGGTCCCCAATCAGCCCCAGCATTTT.

The chain employs TRBV4-3 and TRBJ2-1; D possibly corresponds to TRBD2 (6 bases). This CDR3 is 17 amino acids long. Looked up from germline, CDR1 is LGHNA and CDR2 is YSLEER. Trimming pared 2 bases from V and 0 bases from J, leaving 14 bases between. The CDR3 here is CASSQTAGLSSYNEQFF. The CDR3 region has the DNA TGCGCCAGCAGCCAAACAGCGGGTTTGAGCTCCTACAATGAGCAGTTCTTC.

The chain is built from TRBV4-3 and TRBJ1-3; TRBD1 might be the D (6 bases). The CDR3 runs to 17 residues. The V gene's germline CDR1 is LGHNA and CDR2 YSLEER. Trimming took 4 bases from V and 5 from J, leaving 21 bases between them. The CDR3 DNA is TGCGCCAGCAGCCTAATGGCGGATCCAGGGGTCAGAAACACCATATATTTT. This gives the protein CASSLMADPGVRNTIYF.

This clone was observed a handful of times. The rearrangement joins TRBV7-9 to TRBJ1-5; 8 bases match TRBD1. The V segment lost 4 bases and the J segment 5 bases; nucleotides outside the gene matches: 7. The germline gives CDR1 SEHNR, CDR2 FQNEAQ (reference sequence). This CDR3 has 15 residues. The CDR3 DNA follows: TGTGCCAGCAGCTCGGACAGGGAAAGGCATCAGCCCCAGCATTTT. Translated: CASSSDRERHQPQHF.

This clone came up once. This chain connects TRBV25-1 to TRBJ2-7, with no clear D. The germline gives CDR1 MGHDK, CDR2 SYGVNS. This CDR3 comprises 13 residues. Trimming removed 4 bases at V and 6 bases at J, with 13 bases between. CDR3 sequence: CASSARHGSEQYF. Here the CDR3 DNA reads TGTGCCAGCAGTGCGAGACACGGCTCCGAGCAGTACTTC.

This clone occurred a few times. V and J are TRBV7-9 and TRBJ1-2; D is possibly TRBD1 (6 bases). Germline CDR1 reads SEHNR; CDR2 reads FQNEAQ (reference sequence). The V end lost 1 base, the J end lost 8 bases, and 11 bases lay between the germline ends. This CDR3 is 13 amino acids long. The CDR3 here is CASSLESQGGYTF. In DNA, the CDR3 is TGTGCCAGCAGCTTAGAGTCACAGGGAGGCTACACCTTC.

The V call is TRBV9, the J call TRBJ1-2, with TRBD1 matching 11 bases. V shed 1 base, J shed 2 bases, and the junction held 1 base outside the gene matches. The CDR3 consists of 15 residues. Germline-derived CDR1 and CDR2 are SGDLS and YYNGEE. The CDR3 is CASSVRDRGNYGYTF. CDR3 bases: TGTGCCAGCAGCGTAAGGGACAGGGGGAACTATGGCTACACCTTC.

The chain recombines TRBV4-3 with TRBJ1-2; no reliable D call. Germline V gene sequence: CDR1 LGHNA, CDR2 YSLEER. V gave up 0 bases and J gave up 0 bases, with 14 bases separating them. The CDR3 has 17 residues. The CDR3 is CASSQDAGSSSNYGYTF. CDR3 bases: TGCGCCAGCAGCCAAGATGCGGGCTCCTCTTCTAACTATGGCTACACCTTC.

The chain couples TRBV11-3 to TRBJ2-2; D call uncertain. The CDR3 is 13 residues long. CDR1 is SGHNT and CDR2 is YENEEA in the germline V gene. V shed 5 bases and J shed 5 bases, with 9 bases lying between them. The chain's CDR3 is CASSPPRTGELFF. In DNA form, the CDR3 reads TGTGCCAGCAGCCCGCCCAGGACCGGGGAGCTGTTTTTT.

The rearrangement links TRBV18 to TRBJ2-7, with D perhaps TRBD2 (7 bases). Trimming pared 4 bases from V and 5 bases from J, leaving 12 bases between. This CDR3 has 13 residues. The germline V gene has CDR1 KGHSH and CDR2 LQKENI. CDR3 sequence (DNA): TGTGCCAGCTCACAGGGGGAGGGAAACGAGCAGTACTTC. Translated: CASSQGEGNEQYF. The full variable domain, in which reference TRBV18 and TRBJ2-7 provide the parts outside the CDR3, is NAGVMQNPRHLVRRRGQEARLRCSPMKGHSHVYWYRQLPEEGLKFMVYLQKENIIDESGMPKERFSAEFPKEGPSILRIQQVVRGDSAAYFCASSQGEGNEQYFGPGTRLTVT.

Worth noting for this clone: This likely comes from a read error, as the CDR3 has no conserved phenylalanine or tryptophan at its end. The chain links TRBV5-1 to TRBJ1-1; D perhaps matches TRBD1 (6 bases). Trimming shortened V by 4 bases and J by 0 bases, and 10 bases separated the two germline ends. From germline, CDR1 is SGHRS and CDR2 YFSETQ. This CDR3 is 14 amino acids long. The CDR3: CASSTGHLNTEAFS. CDR3 DNA: TGCGCCAGCAGCACGGGACACTTGAACACTGAAGCTTTCTCT.

The J gene is TRBJ2-3, the V gene TRBV5-1; 12 positions agree with TRBD2. The V and J ends lost 4 bases and 3 bases, in that order; junction bases with no gene match: 9. Per germline, CDR1 SGHRS and CDR2 YFSETQ. The CDR3 spans 17 residues. This CDR3 is CASSESTSGGPTDTQYF. CDR3 nucleotide sequence: TGCGCCAGCAGCGAATCGACTAGCGGGGGACCGACAGATACGCAGTATTTT.

The chain has TRBV6-5 and TRBJ1-5, with D hard to call. Germline values: CDR1 MNHEY, CDR2 SVGAGI. This CDR3 spans 15 amino acids. V shed 6 bases and J shed 1 base, with 13 bases lying between them. The DNA of the CDR3 is TGTGCCAGCAGCCTACTCGGAGGAAGCAATCAGCCCCAGCATTTT. The encoded protein is CASSLLGGSNQPQHF.

The chain is built from TRBV19 and TRBJ2-7, with 9 positions matching TRBD1. V trimming: 6 bases; J trimming: 4 bases; junction bases outside the gene matches: 7. The CDR3 extends over 14 amino acids. CDR1 is LNHDA, CDR2 SQIVND, per germline (reference sequence). CDR3: CASSPRDRVYEQYF. CDR3 nucleotides: TGTGCCAGTAGCCCCCGGGACAGGGTGTACGAGCAGTACTTC.

The chain is built from TRBV11-2 and TRBJ1-1; TRBD1 matches at 9 bases. Germline CDR1 SGHAT, CDR2 FQNNGV. The CDR3 runs 16 residues. Trimming at V came to 4 bases and at J to 1 base, leaving 7 bases not matched to a gene. CDR3 coding DNA: TGTGCCAGCAGCTCAGACAGGGGGGTTAGGAACACTGAAGCTTTCTTT. It specifies CASSSDRGVRNTEAFF.

V is TRBV5-6 and J is TRBJ2-5; 8 bases fit TRBD1. Germline lookup yields CDR1 SGHDT and CDR2 YYEEEE. The V and J ends lost 1 base and 5 bases, in that order; junction bases with no gene match: 13. The CDR3 contains 17 residues. CDR3 DNA sequence: TGTGCCAGCAGCTTGATCAGAGATGGCAGGGGGCGGGAGACCCAGTACTTC. This translates into CASSLIRDGRGRETQYF.

The chain combines TRBV1 with TRBJ1-6; the table names TRBD1, a call not compared with the DNA. TRBV1 is designated a pseudogene. The CDR3 is 15 amino acids. The CDR3 DNA is TGCACCAGCAGCCAGGGACAGGGGGCAAGTTCACCCCTCCACTTT. Translating gives CTSSQGQGASSPLHF.

The V and J genes are TRBV5-4 and TRBJ2-5; 11 nucleotides align to TRBD2. V was clipped by 2 bases and J by 1 base; unmatched bases: 1. CDR3 length: 15 amino acids. Germline V gives CDR1 SGHNT, CDR2 YYREEE (reference sequence). The CDR3 loop is CASSFSGGAQETQYF. Written as DNA, the CDR3 is TGTGCCAGCAGCTTTAGCGGGGGGGCCCAAGAGACCCAGTACTTC. The full variable domain, its missing parts supplied by reference TRBV5-4 and TRBJ2-5, is ETGVTQSPTHLIKTRGQQVTLRCSSQSGHNTVSWYQQALGQGPQFIFQYYREEENGRGNFPPRFSGLQFPNYSSELNVNALELDDSALYLCASSFSGGAQETQYFGPGTRLLVL.

The chain joins TRBV29-1 to TRBJ2-7; the match to TRBD1 covers 8 bases. This CDR3 spans 11 amino acids. Trimming at V came to 6 bases and at J to 6 bases, leaving 4 bases not matched to a gene. The germline V gene encodes CDR1 SQVTM and CDR2 ANQGSEA. CDR3 sequence reads: CSVTGQGEQYF. The CDR3 DNA follows: TGCAGCGTGACCGGACAGGGCGAGCAGTACTTC.

This clone was counted only a few times. The chain is built from TRBV5-6 and TRBJ2-6, with D possibly matching TRBD2 (5 bases). The CDR3 sequence is 14 residues long. V lost 4 bases and J 0 bases, leaving 5 bases between the germline ends. Germline V gives CDR1 SGHDT, CDR2 YYEEEE. CDR3 coding DNA: TGTGCCAGCAGCCGGGGCTCTGGGGCCAACGTCCTGACTTTC. Its protein product is CASSRGSGANVLTF.

In this sample, this clone turned up a few times. The chain employs TRBV4-1 and TRBJ2-7, with a tentative D call TRBD1 (6 bases). The germline gives CDR1 MGHRA, CDR2 YSYEKL. V lost 4 bases, J lost 6 bases, and 16 bases lay in between. The CDR3 has 14 amino acids. The DNA for the CDR3 is TGCGCCAGCAGCCGAGAACAGGGTGGGCGCGAGCAGTACTTC. Residues: CASSREQGGREQYF.

Only a few counts were recorded for this clone. The genes are TRBV7-3 and TRBJ2-3; 9 bases are a match to TRBD2. The germline V gene encodes CDR1 SGHTA and CDR2 FQGTGA. J lost 0 bases, V lost 2 bases, and 3 bases had no gene match. The CDR3 spans 16 residues. This CDR3 is CASSLAGGASTDTQYF. The CDR3 nucleotides read TGTGCCAGCAGCTTAGCGGGGGGGGCAAGCACAGATACGCAGTATTTT.

This chain joins TRBV25-1 and TRBJ1-1; D is perhaps TRBD1 (6 bases). The germline gives CDR1 MGHDK, CDR2 SYGVNS. The CDR3 is 16 residues long. The ends were cut back, 8 bases at V and 8 bases at J, with 27 bases in the middle. This chain's CDR3 is CASGAPRQETYIEAFF. CDR3 nucleotides: TGTGCCAGCGGGGCCCCGAGACAGGAGACCTATATAGAAGCTTTCTTT.

The rearrangement links TRBV7-9 to TRBJ1-3; 12 nucleotides agree with TRBD1. CDR3 size: 14 residues. Trimming cost V 4 bases and J 11 bases; bases outside gene matches: 6. Germline CDR1 and CDR2: SEHNR and FQNEAQ (reference sequence). CDR3 in DNA: TGTGCCAGCAGCTCGGCGGGACAGGGGGCGGCCATATATTTT. Translated, it gives CASSSAGQGAAIYF.

V is TRBV4-3 and J is TRBJ2-1, with D tentatively TRBD2 (5 bases). This CDR3 region has 12 residues. Trimming left V 4 bases short and J 6 bases short, with 7 bases between. In germline, CDR1 is LGHNA, CDR2 YSLEER. CDR3 sequence reads: CASSPGGNEQFF. As DNA, the CDR3 is TGCGCCAGCAGCCCCGGAGGCAATGAGCAGTTCTTC.